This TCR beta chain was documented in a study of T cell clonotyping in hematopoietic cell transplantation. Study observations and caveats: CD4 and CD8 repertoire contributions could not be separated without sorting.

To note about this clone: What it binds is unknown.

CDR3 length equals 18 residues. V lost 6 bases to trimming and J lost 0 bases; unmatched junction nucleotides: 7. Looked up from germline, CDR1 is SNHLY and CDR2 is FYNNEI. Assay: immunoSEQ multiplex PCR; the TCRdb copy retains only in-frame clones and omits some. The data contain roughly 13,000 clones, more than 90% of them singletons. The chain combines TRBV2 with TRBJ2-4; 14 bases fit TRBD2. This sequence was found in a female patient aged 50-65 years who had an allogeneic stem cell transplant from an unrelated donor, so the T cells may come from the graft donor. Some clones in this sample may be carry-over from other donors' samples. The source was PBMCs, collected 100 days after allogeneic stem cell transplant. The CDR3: CASRETSGRATAKNIQYF. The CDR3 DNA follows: TGTGCCAGCAGGGAGACTAGCGGGAGGGCCACAGCCAAAAACATTCAGTACTTC. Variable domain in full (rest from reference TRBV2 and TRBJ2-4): EPEVTQTPSHQVTQMGQEVILRCVPISNHLYFYWYRQILGQKVEFLVSFYNNEISEKSEIFDDQFSVERPDGSNFTLKIRSTKLEDSAMYFCASRETSGRATAKNIQYFGAGTRLSVL.